One and the same sample provided the 30 T cell receptor beta chains below, sequenced in a study of blood T cell repertoires in COVID-19. Profiled with immunoSEQ multiplex PCR; TCRdb holds only in-frame clones, not every one. The repertoire holds under 90,000 clones, with roughly 80% as singletons. Sequences were obtained from peripheral blood. The source is a human donor in a cohort sampled during active COVID-19.

The rearrangement joins TRBV7-9 to TRBJ2-1; TRBD2 matches at 10 bases. Germline CDR1 reads SEHNR; CDR2 reads FQNEAQ (reference sequence). The CDR3 is made up of 15 amino acids. Losses at the gene ends were 2 bases for V and 7 bases for J; bases not matched to a gene: 5. The CDR3 loop is CASSLSSGGRNEQFF. CDR3 in DNA: TGTGCCAGCAGCTTAAGTAGCGGGGGGCGGAATGAGCAGTTCTTC.

This rearrangement joins TRBV5-1 to TRBJ1-1; 8 bases fit TRBD1. This CDR3 is 14 amino acids long. Per the germline V gene, CDR1 is SGHRS and CDR2 is YFSETQ. J gave up 4 bases and V 4 bases, and 6 bases lay outside the gene matches. The CDR3 loop reads CASSVTGVSTEAFF. CDR3 nucleotides: TGCGCCAGCAGCGTGACAGGGGTGAGCACTGAAGCTTTCTTT.

The rearrangement links TRBV4-3 to TRBJ2-3, with 9 bases aligning to TRBD2. Germline V gene data show CDR1 as LGHNA and CDR2 as YSLEER. This CDR3 spans 19 amino acids. Trimming removed 0 bases from V and 2 bases from J; junction bases left unmatched: 12. DNA for the CDR3: TGCGCCAGCAGCCAAGATCTCGTCCTGAGCGGGGGGTTCACAGATACGCAGTATTTT. Protein product: CASSQDLVLSGGFTDTQYF.

The chain links TRBV6-6 to TRBJ1-4; D not resolved. The length of the CDR3 is 15 residues. V shed 0 bases and J shed 5 bases, with 10 bases lying between them. Germline assignment: CDR1 MNHNY and CDR2 SVGAGI (reference sequence). CDR3 DNA: TGTGCCAGCAGTTACTCGGGAGGGCCGAATGAAAAACTGTTTTTT. Translating it yields CASSYSGGPNEKLFF.

This clone was recorded a few times. The V gene is TRBV19, the J gene TRBJ1-1; no reliable D call. The germline gives CDR1 LNHDA, CDR2 SQIVND (reference sequence). Trimming cost V 11 bases and J 3 bases, with 22 bases left between them. The CDR3 consists of 15 residues. As DNA, the CDR3 is TGTGCCGTATTAGGAACCGCAAAACGGGACACTGAAGCTTTCTTT. As protein: CAVLGTAKRDTEAFF.

The chain has TRBV12-3 or TRBV12-4 and TRBJ1-1; D unclear. CDR3 size: 11 residues. Trimming cost V 6 bases and J 4 bases, with 6 bases left between them. CDR3 in amino acids: CASSRGTEAFF. The CDR3 DNA follows: TGTGCCAGCAGCCGGGGCACTGAAGCTTTCTTT.

The chain joins TRBV28 to TRBJ2-3, with TRBD1 identical over 7 bases. The CDR3 runs to 18 residues. The V gene's germline CDR1 is MDHEN and CDR2 SYDVKM. J was trimmed by 1 base and V by 2 bases; bases with no gene match: 12. The CDR3 coding sequence is TGTGCCAGCAGTTTACCCGGTTATGAGAGGGGGCGCACAGATACGCAGTATTTT. It translates to CASSLPGYERGRTDTQYF.

The chain joins TRBV3-1 (or the pseudogene TRBV3-2) to TRBJ2-1; 10 nucleotides align to TRBD2. Per germline, CDR1 LGHDT and CDR2 YNNKEL (reference sequence). The V and J ends lost 4 bases and 7 bases, in that order; junction bases with no gene match: 10. This CDR3 comprises 16 residues. The CDR3 reads CASSRIERGGGNEQFF. CDR3 coding DNA: TGTGCCAGCAGCCGTATAGAGCGGGGGGGCGGGAATGAGCAGTTCTTC.

The chain couples TRBV6-5 to TRBJ1-3, with no clear D. The germline V and J ends were trimmed by 6 bases and 4 bases, with 16 bases remaining between them. Germline CDR1 MNHEY, CDR2 SVGAGI. The CDR3 is 15 amino acids. CDR3 sequence reads: CASRPRPFSGNTIYF. CDR3 bases: TGTGCCAGCAGACCTAGACCGTTCTCCGGAAACACCATATATTTT.

This rearrangement joins TRBV25-1 to TRBJ2-1; D gene uncertain. The germline CDR1 and CDR2 sequences are MGHDK and SYGVNS. The germline V and J ends were trimmed by 6 bases and 6 bases, with 15 bases remaining between them. This CDR3 comprises 14 residues. Here the CDR3 DNA reads TGTGCCAGCAGCCCCCCCGCGGCTACCAATGAGCAGTTCTTC. Protein product: CASSPPAATNEQFF.

This clone has only a few counts. The V gene is TRBV7-8, the J gene TRBJ1-4; D gene ambiguous. This CDR3 is built from 15 residues. Per the germline V gene, CDR1 is SGHVS and CDR2 is FQNEAQ. Trimming pared 1 base from V and 8 bases from J, leaving 14 bases between. The CDR3 sequence is CASSLGAGIEEKLFF. The CDR3 DNA follows: TGTGCCAGCAGCTTAGGGGCGGGGATAGAAGAAAAACTGTTTTTT. Drawing the rest from reference TRBV7-8 and TRBJ1-4, the complete variable domain is GAGVSQSPRYKVAKRGQDVALRCDPISGHVSLFWYQQALGQGPEFLTYFQNEAQLDKSGLPSDRFFAERPEGSVSTLKIQRTQQEDSAVYLCASSLGAGIEEKLFFGSGTQLSVL.

The chain recombines TRBV27 with TRBJ2-7; 9 bases are a match to TRBD2. The CDR3 runs to 14 residues. V dropped 7 bases and J dropped 7; count of bases not matched to a gene: 11. Germline loops: CDR1 MNHEY, CDR2 SMNVEV (reference sequence). The CDR3 nucleotides read TGTGCCAGCACCCATAGCGGGGGAACGGGTGAGCAGTACTTC. Translating it yields CASTHSGGTGEQYF.

The chain recombines TRBV7-2 with TRBJ2-5; 11 nucleotides align to TRBD1. The germline CDR1 and CDR2 sequences are SGHTA and FQGNSA. Germline trimming cut 5 bases from V and 5 bases from J; bases unmatched to any gene: 4. The CDR3 extends over 14 amino acids. CDR3 residues: CASSTDRGLETQYF. CDR3 DNA: TGTGCCAGCAGCACGGACAGGGGGCTGGAGACCCAGTACTTC.

This clone has only a few counts. The chain combines TRBV2 with TRBJ1-5; possibly TRBD1 for D (5 bases). The germline CDR1 and CDR2 sequences are SNHLY and FYNNEI. The CDR3 is 12 residues long. Trimming took off 6 bases at V and 16 bases at J, with 19 bases between the two ends. The CDR3 sequence is CASRSGGTPLHF. In DNA, the CDR3 is TGTGCCAGCAGGTCGGGAGGGACTCCACTCCATTTT.

This chain joins TRBV19 and TRBJ1-3; possible D gene TRBD1, 5 bases. V was trimmed by 4 bases and J by 4 bases, leaving 11 bases between them. This CDR3 spans 14 amino acids. Per the germline V gene, CDR1 is LNHDA and CDR2 is SQIVND (reference sequence). CDR3 region: CASSRGGTGNTIYF. The CDR3 DNA sequence: TGTGCCAGTAGTAGGGGGGGGACGGGAAACACCATATATTTT. Complete variable domain (other parts from reference TRBV19 and TRBJ1-3): DGGITQSPKYLFRKEGQNVTLSCEQNLNHDAMYWYRQDPGQGLRLIYYSQIVNDFQKGDIAEGYSVSREKKESFPLTVTSAQKNPTAFYLCASSRGGTGNTIYFGEGSWLTVV.

The gene calls are TRBV7-2 and TRBJ2-7, with D uncertain. Germline V gene data show CDR1 as SGHTA and CDR2 as FQGNSA. The length of the CDR3 is 12 residues. V gave up 5 bases and J gave up 6 bases, with 11 bases separating them. The CDR3 coding sequence is TGTGCCAGCAGCCCAGGTGGCATCGAGCAGTACTTC. Translation gives CASSPGGIEQYF.

The chain carries TRBV6-5 and TRBJ1-2; 10 positions match TRBD1. The CDR3 extends over 15 amino acids. J lost 4 bases, V lost 2 bases, and 4 bases had no gene match. Germline V gene lookup returns CDR1 MNHEY and CDR2 SVGAGI. CDR3 DNA: TGTGCCAGCAGTTACGGGACAGGGGACGTCTATGGCTACACCTTC. Protein sequence: CASSYGTGDVYGYTF.

In this sample, this clone turned up a few times. J is TRBJ2-7 and V is TRBV6-5; the D gene is possibly TRBD2 (6 bases). The CDR3 covers 13 residues. Germline CDR1 is MNHEY and CDR2 is SVGAGI. V dropped 6 bases and J dropped 5 bases, with 14 bases sitting between them. The CDR3 DNA follows: TGTGCCAGCAGAACCGGGACTGTCAACGAGCAGTACTTC. As protein: CASRTGTVNEQYF.

The chain combines TRBV6-5 with TRBJ2-2; 8 bases fit TRBD2. The length of the CDR3 is 14 residues. CDR1 is MNHEY, CDR2 SVGAGI, per germline. Unmatched junction bases numbered 6, after V lost 6 bases and J lost 6 bases. The CDR3 here is CASRSGTRAGELFF. The CDR3 coding sequence is TGTGCCAGCAGGTCCGGGACTAGGGCCGGGGAGCTGTTTTTT.

The CDR3 region is CASSAGQHTEAFF. The DNA for the CDR3 is TGTGCCAGCAGCGCCGGACAACACACTGAAGCTTTCTTT. The chain recombines TRBV7-9 with TRBJ1-1; a possible D gene is TRBD1 (5 bases). The germline V gene has CDR1 SEHNR and CDR2 FQNEAQ (reference sequence). V was cut by 5 bases and J by 3 bases, with 10 bases left in between. The CDR3 is 13 amino acids.

This rearrangement joins TRBV7-9 to TRBJ2-1, with 8 bases identical to TRBD2. This CDR3 has 15 residues. V lost 3 bases, J lost 6 bases, and 7 bases stayed unmatched. Germline V lookup: CDR1 SEHNR, CDR2 FQNEAQ (reference sequence). The CDR3 sequence is CASSFATSGSNEQFF. CDR3 in DNA: TGTGCCAGCAGCTTCGCTACTAGCGGATCCAATGAGCAGTTCTTC.

The chain has TRBV6-6 and TRBJ2-1; 8 positions match TRBD2. Trimming at V came to 8 bases and at J to 6 bases, leaving 6 bases not matched to a gene. The CDR3 sequence is 13 residues long. The germline V gene has CDR1 MNHNY and CDR2 SVGAGI (reference sequence). CDR3: CASLLAGGNEQFF. DNA of the CDR3: TGTGCCAGCCTGCTAGCGGGCGGCAATGAGCAGTTCTTC.

V gene TRBV28 combines with J gene TRBJ1-5; D is unclear. The CDR3 has 12 residues. Germline values: CDR1 MDHEN, CDR2 SYDVKM. Trimming took off 5 bases at V and 10 bases at J, with 12 bases between the two ends. CDR3 nucleotide sequence: TGTGCCAGCAGTCCCCTCACTCAACCCCAGCATTTT. This translates into CASSPLTQPQHF. The full variable domain, in which reference TRBV28 and TRBJ1-5 provide the parts outside the CDR3, is DVKVTQSSRYLVKRTGEKVFLECVQDMDHENMFWYRQDPGLGLRLIYFSYDVKMKEKGDIPEGYSVSREKKERFSLILESASTNQTSMYLCASSPLTQPQHFGDGTRLSIL.

This clone was recorded only once. The genes are TRBV6-1 and TRBJ2-7; TRBD1 matches 8 bases. With V trimmed by 3 bases and J by 5 bases, 9 bases remained unmatched. CDR1 MNHNS and CDR2 SASEGT come from the germline V gene. The CDR3 contains 15 residues. This CDR3 reads CASSDRTGNLDEQYF. CDR3 in DNA: TGTGCCAGCAGTGACCGGACAGGGAACCTGGACGAGCAGTACTTC.

CDR3 loop: CASSLAGVYSYNEQFF. The CDR3 DNA sequence: TGCGCCAGCAGCTTGGCGGGGGTTTACTCCTACAATGAGCAGTTCTTC. The rearrangement uses TRBV5-1 and TRBJ2-1, with D possibly matching TRBD2 (6 bases). This CDR3 spans 16 amino acids. The germline CDR1 and CDR2 sequences are SGHRS and YFSETQ. The V end lost 0 bases, the J end lost 0 bases, and 10 bases lay between the germline ends.

CDR3 bases: TGTGCCAGCAGCTTGGTCGGGAGGGGGACATCCTACGAGCAGTACGTC. Protein sequence: CASSLVGRGTSYEQYV. The chain joins TRBV5-4 to TRBJ2-7; TRBD2 matches at 8 bases. After removal of 0 bases from V and 1 base from J, the junction contained 6 bases not matched to a gene. The CDR3 is 16 residues long. The germline V gene has CDR1 SGHNT and CDR2 YYREEE (reference sequence).

The V call is TRBV30, the J call TRBJ1-3, with D tentatively TRBD1 (6 bases). CDR3 length: 15 residues. V was trimmed by 7 bases and J by 4 bases, leaving 20 bases between them. Per the germline V gene, CDR1 is GTSNPN and CDR2 is SVGIG (reference sequence). CDR3 protein: CASPQASGVGNTIYF. DNA of the CDR3: TGTGCCTCTCCACAAGCCTCAGGGGTGGGAAACACCATATATTTT.

The gene calls are TRBV19 and TRBJ1-6, with 8 bases lining up with TRBD1. V lost 5 bases and J lost 10; bases outside the gene matches: 4. The CDR3 runs 13 residues. Germline-derived CDR1 and CDR2 are LNHDA and SQIVND (reference sequence). The chain's CDR3 is CASSPDRGSPLHF. The CDR3 DNA is TGTGCCAGTAGTCCCGACAGGGGATCACCCCTCCACTTT. The variable domain in full, completed from reference TRBV19 and TRBJ1-6, reads DGGITQSPKYLFRKEGQNVTLSCEQNLNHDAMYWYRQDPGQGLRLIYYSQIVNDFQKGDIAEGYSVSREKKESFPLTVTSAQKNPTAFYLCASSPDRGSPLHFGNGTRLTVT.

In this sample, this clone turned up a few times. The J gene is TRBJ1-3, the V gene TRBV11-2; D unclear. The CDR3 runs 15 residues. V was pared by 1 base and J by 2 bases, with 9 bases between. Germline lookup yields CDR1 SGHAT and CDR2 FQNNGV. This chain's CDR3 is CASSLGGFAGNTIYF. CDR3 nucleotide sequence: TGTGCCAGCAGCTTAGGCGGGTTCGCTGGAAACACCATATATTTT.

V is TRBV19 and J is TRBJ1-5, with D possibly TRBD1 on 6 matching bases. In germline, CDR1 is LNHDA, CDR2 SQIVND (reference sequence). The CDR3 totals 15 residues. V dropped 5 bases and J dropped 3 bases, with 14 bases sitting between them. CDR3 DNA: TGTGCCAGTAGTGCCCTAGACAGGATCAATCAGCCCCAGCATTTT. Encoded protein: CASSALDRINQPQHF.